The rows below give T cell receptor beta chains drawn from one sample of a study of cytomegalovirus exposure and HLA in healthy donors. Assay: immunoSEQ multiplex PCR; the TCRdb copy retains only in-frame clones and omits some. The profile shows 150,000 to 170,000 clones, 70% to 90% of them singletons. Source material: PBMCs. The receptors derive from a middle-aged woman in good health and CMV-seropositive. The CDR3 runs from the conserved cysteine through the conserved F or W. A D gene is named only where the DNA matches it firmly. Some rows have no size entry. The others give once, few or many, or a class for an expanded clone.

>-|TRBD2|TRBJ2-2|TRBV7-9
CASSAGLLAAKGGAGELFF
TGTGCCAGCAGCGCCGGGTTACTAGCGGCCAAGGGTGGGGCCGGGGAGCTGTTTTTT
>-|TRBD1|TRBJ2-5|TRBV28
CASSPDRARETQYF
TGTGCCAGCAGTCCCGACAGGGCACGGGAGACCCAGTACTTC
>-|TRBD1|TRBJ2-1|TRBV7-9
CASSFGQGVYNEQFF
TGTGCCAGCAGCTTCGGACAGGGGGTATACAATGAGCAGTTCTTC
>-|-|TRBJ2-1|TRBV6-5
CASSKSRDIYNEQFF
TGTGCCAGCAGCAAGTCCCGGGACATTTACAATGAGCAGTTCTTC
>-|TRBD2|TRBJ2-3|TRBV18
CASSPPGGVGTDTQYF
TGTGCCAGCTCACCACCGGGAGGGGTGGGCACAGATACGCAGTATTTT
>-|-|TRBJ2-7|TRBV15
CATSRDRDKSYEQYF
TGTGCCACCAGCAGAGATCGGGACAAATCCTACGAGCAGTACTTC
>-|-|TRBJ2-3|TRBV6-5
CASSYGGATDTQYF
TGTGCCAGCAGTTACGGTGGGGCCACAGATACGCAGTATTTT
>-|-|TRBJ2-1|TRBV25-1
CASSDPRSSYNEQFF
TGTGCCAGCAGTGACCCTCGGAGCTCCTACAATGAGCAGTTCTTC
>-|TRBD1|TRBJ1-4|TRBV27
CASQKRTGALTNEKLFF
TGTGCCAGCCAGAAGAGGACAGGGGCCCTCACTAATGAAAAACTGTTTTTT
>-|TRBD1|TRBJ1-2|TRBV27
CASSLSPGGHYGYTF
TGTGCCAGCAGTTTATCGCCAGGGGGACACTATGGCTACACCTTC
>-|-|TRBJ1-2|TRBV5-5
CASRQEPRDYGYTF
TGTGCCAGCAGGCAAGAGCCCAGGGACTATGGCTACACCTTC
>once|-|TRBJ1-4|TRBV28
CASSLGGLGEKLFF
TGTGCCAGCAGTTTAGGAGGGCTAGGGGAAAAACTGTTTTTT
>once|TRBD2|TRBJ2-1|TRBV30
CALPARAGGHNEQFF
TGTGCTCTCCCGGCTCGGGCGGGAGGCCACAATGAGCAGTTCTTC
>-|-|TRBJ2-3|TRBV15
CATSMGGAGTDTQYF
TGTGCCACCAGCATGGGTGGGGCCGGCACAGATACGCAGTATTTT
>-|TRBD1|TRBJ1-1|TRBV27
CASSSQGAATEAFF
TGTGCCAGCAGTTCGCAGGGGGCAGCCACTGAAGCTTTCTTT
>-|TRBD2|TRBJ2-3|TRBV5-1
CASSGGDYLTDTQYF
TGCGCCAGCAGCGGAGGGGACTACCTCACAGATACGCAGTATTTT
>-|TRBD1|TRBJ2-2|TRBV9
CASSVQTTGTEETGELFF
TGTGCCAGCAGCGTCCAGACCACCGGGACAGAGGAGACCGGGGAGCTGTTTTTT
>-|-|TRBJ1-5|TRBV30
CAWSVDSENQPQHF
TGTGCCTGGAGTGTCGACAGTGAAAATCAGCCCCAGCATTTT
>-|-|TRBJ1-1|TRBV28
CASSIKLTEAFF
TGTGCCAGCAGTATCAAGCTCACTGAAGCTTTCTTT
>-|TRBD1|TRBJ1-4|TRBV27
CASSSSTGEVTNEKLFF
TGTGCCAGCAGTTCCTCGACAGGGGAGGTCACTAATGAAAAACTGTTTTTT
>-|TRBD2|TRBJ2-7|TRBV15
CATSRASGRAHEQYF
TGTGCCACCAGCAGAGCTAGCGGGAGGGCCCACGAGCAGTACTTC
>-|-|TRBJ1-3|TRBV11-3
CASSENRSGNTIYF
TGTGCCAGCAGCGAAAACAGGTCCGGAAACACCATATATTTT
>-|-|TRBJ1-3|TRBV2
CASSGRASTIYF
TGTGCCAGCAGTGGCAGGGCGTCCACCATATATTTT
>-|-|TRBJ2-7|TRBV21-1
CARGTVPYEQYF
TGTGCCAGGGGGACAGTTCCCTACGAGCAGTACTTC
>-|-|TRBJ2-6|TRBV30
CAWSGFNASSGANVLTF
TGTGCCTGGAGTGGATTCAATGCGAGCTCTGGGGCCAACGTCCTGACTTTC
>few|-|TRBJ2-5|TRBV7-9
CASSFQGFQETQYF
TGTGCCAGCAGCTTTCAGGGATTCCAAGAGACCCAGTACTTC
>-|-|TRBJ1-1|TRBV29-1
CSTWGGPLTEAFF
TGCAGCACCTGGGGGGGGCCTTTGACTGAAGCTTTCTTT
>-|TRBD2|TRBJ2-2|TRBV27
CASSFLAGVSTGELFF
TGTGCCAGCAGCTTCCTAGCGGGAGTGAGCACCGGGGAGCTGTTTTTT
>-|TRBD1|TRBJ1-5|TRBV2
CASSVQGADQPQHF
TGTGCCAGCAGCGTCCAGGGGGCGGATCAGCCCCAGCATTTT
>-|TRBD1|TRBJ1-5|TRBV2
CASTYRQGNQPQHF
TGTGCCAGCACGTACCGACAGGGAAATCAGCCCCAGCATTTT
>-|-|TRBJ2-3|TRBV7-9
CASSLQTVLTDTQYF
TGTGCCAGCAGCCTACAGACGGTGCTCACAGATACGCAGTATTTT
>-|TRBD2|TRBJ2-1|TRBV6-5
CASSATSGGYNEQFF
TGTGCCAGCAGTGCTACTAGCGGGGGATACAATGAGCAGTTCTTC
>-|-|TRBJ2-7|TRBV4-1
CASSPGQGPYYEQYF
TGCGCCAGCAGCCCGGGACAAGGGCCGTACTACGAGCAGTACTTC
>-|TRBD1|TRBJ2-3|TRBV6-1
CASSGDSQQYF
TGTGCCAGCAGTGGGGACAGCCAGCAGTATTTT
>-|-|TRBJ2-3|TRBV4-2
CASSQDNPGVYTDTQYF
TGTGCCAGCAGCCAAGATAATCCGGGAGTCTACACAGATACGCAGTATTTT
>-|-|TRBJ2-6|TRBV27
CASSPNTGIGANVLTF
TGTGCCAGCAGTCCCAATACAGGGATTGGGGCCAACGTCCTGACTTTC
>-|TRBD1|TRBJ2-7|TRBV12-5
CASGPGQGTLLEQYF
TGTGCTAGTGGTCCCGGACAGGGAACACTCTTAGAGCAGTACTTC
>-|TRBD2|TRBJ2-7|TRBV10-2
CASSEVAQAGGSYEQYF
TGCGCCAGCAGTGAGGTGGCGCAAGCGGGAGGGTCCTACGAGCAGTACTTC
>-|TRBD1|TRBJ2-2|TRBV7-6
CASSLRDRGTGELFF
TGTGCCAGCAGCTTAAGGGACAGGGGTACCGGGGAGCTGTTTTTT
>-|TRBD2|TRBJ2-5|TRBV10-1
CASSESGLAGGRRETQYF
TGCGCCAGCAGTGAGTCTGGGCTAGCGGGAGGCCGCCGGGAGACCCAGTACTTC
>few|TRBD1|TRBJ1-3|TRBV14
CASSPQFPGQGNTIYF
TGTGCCAGCAGCCCTCAATTCCCGGGACAGGGAAACACCATATATTTT
>-|-|TRBJ1-1|TRBV7-9
CASSFRDRTEAFF
TGTGCCAGCAGCTTTCGGGATCGCACTGAAGCTTTCTTT
>-|-|TRBJ1-5|TRBV28
CASSTRGRIGGAYF
TGTGCCAGCAGCACTAGGGGCCGAATAGGGGGTGCTTATTTT
>-|TRBD2|TRBJ2-1|TRBV5-4
CASSSRASGRADEQFF
TGTGCCAGCAGCTCCAGAGCGAGCGGGAGGGCGGATGAGCAGTTCTTC
>few|TRBD1|TRBJ1-1|TRBV27
CASSFGTDSMNTEAFF
TGTGCCAGCAGTTTTGGGACAGACTCTATGAACACTGAAGCTTTCTTT
>-|-|TRBJ2-3|TRBV21-1
CASSLRLARSTDTQYF
TGTGCCAGCAGCCTTCGACTAGCGCGAAGCACAGATACGCAGTATTTT
>-|-|TRBJ1-1|TRBV18
CASSRDRNTEAFF
TGTGCCAGCTCAAGAGACAGGAACACTGAAGCTTTCTTT
>-|TRBD1|TRBJ1-5|TRBV19
CASSAGQAFSNQPQHF
TGTGCCAGTAGTGCGGGACAGGCTTTTAGCAATCAGCCCCAGCATTTT
>-|TRBD1|TRBJ2-7|TRBV9
CASSEHPGQISTEQYF
TGTGCCAGCAGCGAACACCCGGGACAGATCTCTACTGAGCAGTACTTC
>-|TRBD1|TRBJ2-1|TRBV2
CASSPGTGGGDEQFF
TGTGCCAGCAGTCCCGGGACAGGGGGCGGTGATGAGCAGTTCTTC
>-|TRBD1|TRBJ1-2|TRBV11-3
CASSLDSGTGWDKFNYGYTF
TGTGCCAGCAGCTTAGATTCCGGGACAGGTTGGGACAAATTTAACTATGGCTACACCTTC